These 20 T cell receptor beta chains originate from one sample sequenced in a study of patients and donors after allogeneic stem cell transplantation. TCRdb ran MiXCR on the RT-PCR reads and lists one entry per CDR3 protein. The sample yields 390,000 or so distinct CDR3 sequences, approximately 16% seen once. Sample: blood, either unsorted or a sorted T cell fraction (not recorded which). The receptors originated from a human donor who was either an allogeneic HSCT recipient or a stem cell or donor lymphocyte infusion donor (not recorded which). It is not recorded whose cells these are; they may come from a transplant donor.

The chain is built from TRBV12-3 or TRBV12-4 and TRBJ2-2, with D perhaps TRBD1 (5 bases). The CDR3 runs to 12 residues. Trimming took 6 bases from V and 6 from J, leaving 8 bases between them. In nucleotides, the CDR3 is TGTGCCAGCAGGGACACTGCCGGGGAGCTGTTTTTT. Translated, it gives CASRDTAGELFF.

This clonotype was observed a few times. The rearrangement uses TRBV20-1 and TRBJ1-3; D remains ambiguous. Per the germline V gene, CDR1 is DFQATT and CDR2 is SNEGSKA (reference sequence). CDR3 length: 13 amino acids. V gave up 1 base and J gave up 1 base, with 5 bases separating them. The CDR3, as DNA: TGCAGTGCTAGAGTAGGGTCTGGAAACACCATATATTTT. Translation: CSARVGSGNTIYF.

The rearrangement links TRBV9 to TRBJ2-1; either TRBD1 or TRBD2 may supply D (6 bases each). The V gene lost 0 bases and the J gene lost 9 bases, with 19 bases spanning the gap. The CDR3 runs 16 residues. Germline V gene lookup returns CDR1 SGDLS and CDR2 YYNGEE. The CDR3 is CASSVEEWGARGEQFF. Written as DNA, the CDR3 is TGTGCCAGCAGCGTAGAGGAGTGGGGGGCCCGGGGTGAGCAGTTCTTC.

The rearrangement links TRBV10-3 to TRBJ2-5, with D uncertain. The germline CDR1 and CDR2 sequences are ENHRY and SYGVKD. The CDR3 loop spans 16 amino acids. Trimming shortened V by 4 bases and J by 1 base, and 16 bases separated the two germline ends. CDR3 nucleotides: TGTGCCATCAGTGCCTCTGTCTCGCCGGTCCAAGAGACCCAGTACTTC. Protein product: CAISASVSPVQETQYF.

The CDR3, as DNA: TGCAGTGCCACGAGACCCGGACAGGGATATGGCTACACCTTC. As protein: CSATRPGQGYGYTF. The chain combines TRBV20-1 with TRBJ1-2; 8 bases agree with TRBD1. Per the germline V gene, CDR1 is DFQATT and CDR2 is SNEGSKA (reference sequence). The trim removed 6 bases at V and 5 bases at J, leaving 11 bases unmatched. The CDR3 covers 14 residues.

The chain joins TRBV14 to TRBJ2-7, with 12 nucleotides matching TRBD1. V lost 4 bases and J lost 6; bases outside the gene matches: 4. Germline V gene lookup returns CDR1 SGHDN and CDR2 FVKESK. The CDR3 has 14 amino acids. CDR3 in DNA: TGTGCCAGCAGCCGGCAGGGACAGGGGGCCGAGCAGTACTTC. It translates to CASSRQGQGAEQYF.

This clonotype was seen a handful of times. DNA for the CDR3: TGCAGTGCTACGAAGTCTGGAAACACCATATATTTT. Translating it yields CSATKSGNTIYF. The chain carries TRBV20-1 and TRBJ1-3; no firm D call. This CDR3 comprises 12 residues. V shed 4 bases and J shed 1 base, with 5 bases lying between them. Germline-derived CDR1 and CDR2 are DFQATT and SNEGSKA (reference sequence).

This clonotype was counted many times. The chain couples TRBV12-3 or TRBV12-4 to TRBJ2-7; 12 positions match TRBD2. The CDR3 consists of 15 residues. V shed 4 bases, J shed 2 bases, and the junction held 3 bases outside the gene matches. CDR3 sequence (DNA): TGTGCCAGCAGTTCCGGACTAGCGGGGACCTACGAGCAGTACTTC. This encodes CASSSGLAGTYEQYF.

V and J are TRBV27 and TRBJ1-6; D may be TRBD1 (5 bases). Germline assignment: CDR1 MNHEY and CDR2 SMNVEV (reference sequence). CDR3 length equals 15 residues. The V end lost 4 bases, the J end lost 6 bases, and 13 bases lay between the germline ends. The DNA of the CDR3 is TGTGCCAGCAGTTCCCACGGGGCCTCTAATTCACCCCTCCACTTT. It specifies CASSSHGASNSPLHF.

This clonotype was seen repeatedly, ten times or more. This chain joins TRBV6-1 and TRBJ1-3; D is uncertain. V lost 4 bases and J lost 0, with 10 bases in between. Germline V gives CDR1 MNHNS, CDR2 SASEGT. CDR3 length: 15 residues. As DNA, the CDR3 is TGTGCCAGCAGTGGAGACGGGTTCTCTGGAAACACCATATATTTT. It specifies CASSGDGFSGNTIYF.

This clonotype was recorded a few times. The V and J genes are TRBV5-1 and TRBJ2-1; no clear D. The CDR3 has 14 residues. Trimming removed 4 bases from V and 2 bases from J, with 10 bases in between. Per germline, CDR1 SGHRS and CDR2 YFSETQ. The CDR3 bases are TGCGCCAGCAGCACGGAGATAGCCTACAATGAGCAGTTCTTC. Its protein product is CASSTEIAYNEQFF. Complete variable domain (other parts from reference TRBV5-1 and TRBJ2-1): KAGVTQTPRYLIKTRGQQVTLSCSPISGHRSVSWYQQTPGQGLQFLFEYFSETQRNKGNFPGRFSGRQFSNSRSEMNVSTLELGDSALYLCASSTEIAYNEQFFGPGTRLTVL.

This chain connects TRBV6-1 to TRBJ2-3; 7 nucleotides match TRBD2. The ends lost 4 bases at V and 6 bases at J; junction bases unmatched: 10. The CDR3 is 15 amino acids. Germline values: CDR1 MNHNS, CDR2 SASEGT. This CDR3 reads CASSVSGDPRDTQYF. The CDR3 DNA follows: TGTGCCAGCAGTGTCAGCGGGGACCCAAGGGATACGCAGTATTTT.

The chain carries TRBV20-1 and TRBJ2-7; 10 bases are a match to TRBD1. V lost 5 bases to trimming and J lost 6 bases; unmatched junction nucleotides: 7. There are 13 residues in the CDR3. CDR1 and CDR2 from the germline V gene are DFQATT and SNEGSKA (reference sequence). In DNA, the CDR3 is TGCAGTGCTGACCGGGACAGGGGTGGCGAGCAGTACTTC. Encoded protein: CSADRDRGGEQYF.

The V call is TRBV29-1, the J call TRBJ1-1; D is possibly TRBD1 (6 bases). Trimming stripped 6 bases from V and 0 bases from J, with 14 bases between. The CDR3 has 14 residues. The germline V gene has CDR1 SQVTM and CDR2 ANQGSEA. The chain's CDR3 is CSVPGQTLNTEAFF. CDR3 nucleotide sequence: TGCAGCGTCCCCGGACAGACCCTGAACACTGAAGCTTTCTTT.

This clonotype was detected a few times. The chain has TRBV6-5 and TRBJ1-5; D remains unclear. Trimming stripped 0 bases from V and 5 bases from J, with 14 bases between. Looked up from germline, CDR1 is MNHEY and CDR2 is SVGAGI. CDR3 length equals 16 residues. The CDR3 nucleotides read TGTGCCAGCAGTTACTCGGGTCAACCCCGGGATCAGCCCCAGCATTTT. Its protein product is CASSYSGQPRDQPQHF.

This clonotype was recorded a few times. This chain joins TRBV24-1 and TRBJ2-1, with 7 positions matching TRBD1. After removal of 0 bases from V and 7 bases from J, the junction contained 8 bases not matched to a gene. The V gene's germline CDR1 is KGHDR and CDR2 SFDVKD. This CDR3 is 16 amino acids long. This CDR3 is CATSDLTSTGENEQFF. The CDR3 DNA sequence: TGTGCCACCAGTGATTTGACCAGTACAGGGGAAAATGAGCAGTTCTTC.

This chain joins TRBV6-1 and TRBJ2-2; 7 bases map to TRBD1. Per germline, CDR1 MNHNS and CDR2 SASEGT. The V segment lost 3 bases and the J segment 4 bases; nucleotides outside the gene matches: 17. This CDR3 region has 19 residues. CDR3 amino acids: CASSEPRTGALTCTGELFF. CDR3 coding DNA: TGTGCCAGCAGTGAGCCCAGAACAGGGGCCCTCACCTGCACCGGGGAGCTGTTTTTT.

This clonotype turned up a few times. The chain links TRBV28 to TRBJ1-6; 7 bases map to TRBD1. The CDR3 has 14 residues. Germline V gives CDR1 MDHEN, CDR2 SYDVKM. CDR3 sequence: CAVLPGQHYSPLHF. The CDR3 bases are TGTGCAGTTTTACCGGGACAGCACTATTCACCCCTCCACTTT.

This clonotype showed up many times. The rearrangement joins TRBV12-5 to TRBJ1-2; 8 bases match TRBD1. Germline-derived CDR1 and CDR2 are LGHNT and FRNRAP. The CDR3 covers 14 residues. The V and J ends lost 5 bases and 7 bases, in that order; junction bases with no gene match: 9. In nucleotides, the CDR3 is TGTGCTAGTGGTGACTCGCAGGGGGCCGGTGGCTACACCTTC. It codes for CASGDSQGAGGYTF.

This clonotype appeared many times. The rearrangement joins TRBV12-3 or TRBV12-4 to TRBJ1-6; possible D gene TRBD1, 6 bases. V was shortened by 2 bases and J by 7 bases, with 9 bases between the two germline ends. The CDR3 is 14 amino acids. CDR3 residues: CASSLRDKNSPLHF. CDR3 nucleotide sequence: TGTGCCAGCAGTTTAAGGGACAAGAATTCACCCCTCCACTTT.